The entry that follows covers one TCR beta chain sequence. What it recognizes is unknown. The V gene lost 7 bases and the J gene lost 0 bases, with 11 bases spanning the gap. There are 14 residues in the CDR3. Germline CDR1 SGHRS, CDR2 YFSETQ. The data were produced by immunoSEQ multiplex PCR, yet TCRdb's version contains in-frame clones alone and is incomplete. This table has approximately 58,000 clones, over 85% appearing once. Repertoires were sampled repeatedly during chemoradiotherapy. The data originate from a study of chemoradiotherapy in HPV16-positive cancers. General observations from the study: Candidate HPV-specific clones and E7-related TCR motifs grew in tumor during treatment.

The sequence derives from a human donor with HPV-associated anogenital cancer. The sequencing used blood, collected from a patient who underwent chemoradiotherapy. This chain joins TRBV5-1 and TRBJ1-3, with D perhaps matching TRBD1 (5 bases). The chain's CDR3 is CASSDSPSGNTIYF. In DNA form, the CDR3 reads TGCGCCAGCTCCGACAGTCCCTCTGGAAACACCATATATTTT.